This entry describes one T cell receptor beta chain. What it binds is not known. This entry belongs to a study of graft-versus-host responses after intestinal transplantation. Overall study context: Isolated intestinal, liver-intestinal, or multivisceral transplants had been given to the recipients.

The ends lost 6 bases at V and 2 bases at J; junction bases unmatched: 3. This CDR3 is built from 13 residues. Germline assignment: CDR1 MNHEY and CDR2 SMNVEV (reference sequence). Generated by immunoSEQ multiplex PCR, the TCRdb table keeps only in-frame clones and is missing some. Of under 85,000 clones listed, around 95% are singletons. V gene TRBV27 combines with J gene TRBJ2-7; TRBD2 matches 8 bases. The sequencing used unstimulated CD8+ T cells sorted from spleen or lymph node cells, collected before intestinal transplant. This sequence was found in a human donor who received an intestinal transplant. CDR3 nucleotide sequence: TGTGCCAGCAGACCGGGACTAGCCTACGAGCAGTACTTC. Its translation is CASRPGLAYEQYF.